The 21 T cell receptor beta chains listed next were all sequenced from one sample in a study of read filtering for tumor transcriptome and immune sequencing. This library used roughly 400 ng RNA and molecular barcoded adaptors spanning alpha/delta and beta/gamma chains. From the reads, TCRdb called clonotypes with MiXCR, one entry per CDR3 protein. The sample holds roughly 130,000 distinct CDR3 sequences, 10% to 15% seen once. The sequenced material came from a population of CD138-negative cells sorted from bone marrow. Source of these receptors: a donor at least 40 years old with multiple myeloma.

This clonotype showed up just a few times. The CDR3 sequence: CASTLGTGLETQYF. The CDR3 DNA follows: TGTGCCAGCACCCTCGGGACAGGGCTAGAGACCCAGTACTTC. The chain joins TRBV3-1 to TRBJ2-5; 9 nucleotides line up with TRBD1. Germline values: CDR1 LGHDT, CDR2 YNNKEL (reference sequence). The CDR3 has 14 residues. After removal of 7 bases from V and 4 bases from J, the junction contained 7 bases not matched to a gene.

Notes on this clonotype: A much larger clone sits a single nucleotide away, making a read error possible. V gene TRBV6-1 combines with J gene TRBJ2-1; tentatively, D is TRBD2 (5 bases). V was shortened by 8 bases and J by 7 bases, with 15 bases between the two germline ends. Germline CDR1 reads MNHNS; CDR2 reads SASEGT. This CDR3 spans 13 amino acids. The CDR3 coding sequence is TGTGCCAGCTCCGGAGGAAGTCAAAATGAGCAGTTCTTC. The encoded protein is CASSGGSQNEQFF.

This clonotype was counted between two and nine times. V is TRBV6-6 and J is TRBJ2-1, with 9 bases identical to TRBD1. V was pared by 5 bases and J by 5 bases, with 13 bases of the junction left unmatched. This CDR3 has 17 residues. Germline CDR1 reads MNHNY; CDR2 reads SVGAGI (reference sequence). The CDR3, as DNA: TGTGCCAGCAGTAAAACGCCCCCGGACAGGGGTCACAATGAGCAGTTCTTC. Amino acids: CASSKTPPDRGHNEQFF.

This clonotype was observed many times. The J gene is TRBJ2-5, the V gene TRBV29-1; maybe TRBD2 (6 bases). This CDR3 region has 11 residues. From germline, CDR1 is SQVTM and CDR2 ANQGSEA. Trimming stripped 4 bases from V and 5 bases from J, with 8 bases between. The chain's CDR3 is CSVVEGETQYF. CDR3 DNA sequence: TGCAGCGTTGTGGAGGGGGAGACCCAGTACTTC.

This clonotype was seen many times. The chain employs TRBV19 and TRBJ2-1; D gene ambiguous. Germline assignment: CDR1 LNHDA and CDR2 SQIVND (reference sequence). Trimming shortened V by 3 bases and J by 10 bases, and 10 bases separated the two germline ends. This CDR3 comprises 12 residues. CDR3 nucleotide sequence: TGTGCCAGTAGTATGGGGTTGAGGGAGCAGTTCTTC. Its translation: CASSMGLREQFF.

This clonotype turned up a few times. The chain links TRBV4-1 to TRBJ1-5, with 8 bases matching TRBD1. The CDR3 spans 15 residues. CDR1 is MGHRA, CDR2 YSYEKL, per germline. Trimming cost V 4 bases and J 7 bases; bases outside gene matches: 9. In DNA, the CDR3 is TGCGCCAGCAGCCGCCACGTGACAGGGGAACAGCCCCAGCATTTT. Residues: CASSRHVTGEQPQHF.

Ten or more counts support this clonotype. The chain uses TRBV20-1 and TRBJ1-5, with 8 positions matching TRBD1. V shed 4 bases, J shed 4 bases, and the junction held 9 bases outside the gene matches. The CDR3 sequence is 15 residues long. Germline V lookup: CDR1 DFQATT, CDR2 SNEGSKA (reference sequence). CDR3 sequence reads: CSAIRQGAGNQPQHF. CDR3 bases: TGCAGTGCTATTCGTCAGGGGGCCGGGAATCAGCCCCAGCATTTT.

Comment on this clonotype: The CDR3 end shows no conserved phenylalanine or tryptophan, and so a read error is likely. V is TRBV20-1 and J is TRBJ2-3, with D perhaps given as TRBD1 or TRBD2 (5 bases each). The CDR3 is made up of 15 amino acids. Germline V gene data show CDR1 as DFQATT and CDR2 as SNEGSKA (reference sequence). V lost 0 bases and J lost 4, with 14 bases in between. The CDR3 sequence is CSARDPLLGADTQYL. The CDR3 DNA reads as TGCAGTGCTAGAGACCCCTTACTGGGGGCAGATACGCAGTATCTT.

The chain has TRBV7-8 and TRBJ2-3; possibly TRBD2 for D (6 bases). CDR1 and CDR2 from the germline V gene are SGHVS and FQNEAQ. The CDR3 sequence is 16 residues long. Trimming took 3 bases from V and 6 from J, leaving 19 bases between them. In DNA, the CDR3 is TGTGCCAGCAGCTTGGCAGGGACTGGAGCAATGGATACGCAGTATTTT. Residues: CASSLAGTGAMDTQYF.

This clonotype has just a few counts. This sequence joins TRBV5-8 and TRBJ1-2, with 7 positions matching TRBD1. The CDR3 sequence is 13 residues long. V shed 8 bases, J shed 2 bases, and the junction held 6 bases outside the gene matches. From germline, CDR1 is SGHTS and CDR2 YDEGEE. The CDR3, as DNA: TGTGCCAGTCTGGGACAGCTGAACTATGGCTACACCTTC. Protein sequence: CASLGQLNYGYTF.

This clonotype was recorded many times. The rearrangement uses TRBV5-5 and TRBJ2-7; 10 bases are a match to TRBD1. Per the germline V gene, CDR1 is SGHKS and CDR2 is YYEKEE (reference sequence). This CDR3 comprises 17 residues. Trimming removed 1 base from V and 4 bases from J; junction bases left unmatched: 11. CDR3 DNA sequence: TGTGCCAGCAGCTTGCTCCGCGGGGACAGGGGAAAGTACGAGCAGTACTTC. Translation gives CASSLLRGDRGKYEQYF.

This clonotype occurred many times. The V call is TRBV7-2, the J call TRBJ1-5, with a possible D match to TRBD1 (6 bases). V dropped 5 bases and J dropped 4 bases, with 6 bases sitting between them. Germline V gives CDR1 SGHTA, CDR2 FQGNSA. This CDR3 spans 12 amino acids. The CDR3 DNA reads as TGTGCCAGCAGCCAGGGGAATCAGCCCCAGCATTTT. The encoded protein is CASSQGNQPQHF. The entire variable domain, with the rest obtained from reference TRBV7-2 and TRBJ1-5, is as follows: GAGVSQSPSNKVTEKGKDVELRCDPISGHTALYWYRQSLGQGLEFLIYFQGNSAPDKSGLPSDRFSAERTGGSVSTLTIQRTQQEDSAVYLCASSQGNQPQHFGDGTRLSIL.

Details on this clonotype: No conserved phenylalanine or tryptophan ends this CDR3, so it is likely a read error. The chain joins TRBV27 to TRBJ1-5, with D perhaps matching TRBD1 (5 bases). The CDR3 consists of 13 residues. Germline lookup yields CDR1 MNHEY and CDR2 SMNVEV (reference sequence). CDR3 in amino acids: CASSFGGGQPQHS. The CDR3 region has the DNA TGTGCAAGCAGTTTCGGTGGGGGACAGCCCCAGCATTCT.

This clonotype appeared many times. The J gene is TRBJ2-1, the V gene TRBV7-2; 7 bases map to TRBD1. V shed 6 bases, J shed 3 bases, and the junction held 8 bases outside the gene matches. CDR1 and CDR2 from the germline V gene are SGHTA and FQGNSA. The CDR3 length is 15 residues. CDR3 region: CASRPPGQYYNEQFF. CDR3 DNA sequence: TGTGCCAGCAGACCTCCGGGACAGTACTACAATGAGCAGTTCTTC.

This clonotype was recorded many times. The V call is TRBV19, the J call TRBJ2-2; no reliable D call. This CDR3 is 16 amino acids long. V was trimmed by 6 bases and J by 5 bases, leaving 19 bases between them. In germline, CDR1 is LNHDA, CDR2 SQIVND (reference sequence). CDR3 sequence reads: CASSPAEKKPTGELFF. For the CDR3, the DNA is TGTGCCAGTAGCCCCGCCGAGAAAAAGCCGACCGGGGAGCTGTTTTTT.

This clonotype was counted ten times or more. The CDR3 loop is CSATGTGSEKLFF. CDR3 DNA sequence: TGCAGTGCTACCGGGACAGGGAGCGAAAAACTGTTTTTT. The chain links TRBV20-1 to TRBJ1-4; 9 bases are a match to TRBD1. CDR3 length: 13 residues. Germline CDR1 and CDR2: DFQATT and SNEGSKA (reference sequence). V dropped 4 bases and J dropped 8; count of bases not matched to a gene: 5.

This clonotype showed up many times. V usage is TRBV11-2 and J usage is TRBJ2-6; TRBD1 matches 7 bases. Germline CDR1 SGHAT, CDR2 FQNNGV. V shed 1 base and J 2 bases; nucleotides not matched to a gene: 2. CDR3 length: 16 residues. The CDR3 region is CASSLAQGAGANVLTF. As DNA, the CDR3 is TGTGCCAGCAGCTTAGCGCAGGGGGCTGGGGCCAACGTCCTGACTTTC.

This clonotype was seen ten or more times. The chain is built from TRBV28 and TRBJ2-6, with D perhaps being TRBD1 or TRBD2 (6 bases each). Germline V gene lookup returns CDR1 MDHEN and CDR2 SYDVKM. Trimming left V 4 bases short and J 3 bases short, with 10 bases between. The CDR3 consists of 15 residues. The CDR3 sequence: CASSSQGGGANVLTF. Here the CDR3 DNA reads TGTGCCAGCAGTTCACAGGGAGGTGGGGCCAACGTCCTGACTTTC.

This clonotype showed up many times. This rearrangement joins TRBV7-8 to TRBJ2-3, with 10 nucleotides matching TRBD2. Germline CDR1 reads SGHVS; CDR2 reads FQNEAQ. After removal of 5 bases from V and 0 bases from J, the junction contained 5 bases not matched to a gene. The CDR3 covers 16 residues. The CDR3 loop is CASSASGGDSTDTQYF. CDR3 nucleotides: TGTGCCAGCAGCGCTAGCGGGGGTGATAGCACAGATACGCAGTATTTT.

V gene TRBV7-3 combines with J gene TRBJ2-2, with 7 bases identical to TRBD2. The V gene end was trimmed by 5 bases and the J gene end by 1 base; junction bases not matched to a gene: 4. Germline V gives CDR1 SGHTA, CDR2 FQGTGA. This CDR3 has 15 amino acids. The CDR3 coding sequence is TGTGCCAGCAGCCCAGGCGGGAGGAACACCGGGGAGCTGTTTTTT. Translating it yields CASSPGGRNTGELFF. Full variable domain (remainder filled in from reference TRBV7-3 and TRBJ2-2): GAGVSQTPSNKVTEKGKYVELRCDPISGHTALYWYRQSLGQGPEFLIYFQGTGAADDSGLPNDRFFAVRPEGSVSTLKIQRTERGDSAVYLCASSPGGRNTGELFFGEGSRLTVL.

The sample holds many counts of this clonotype. The chain links TRBV29-1 to TRBJ1-1, with D unresolved. The germline V gene has CDR1 SQVTM and CDR2 ANQGSEA. The CDR3 covers 12 residues. V lost 7 bases, J lost 0 bases, and 9 bases lay in between. The CDR3 reads CSAGSVNTEAFF. The CDR3 region has the DNA TGCAGCGCAGGATCGGTGAACACTGAAGCTTTCTTT.